The 13 T cell receptor beta chains given below trace back to one sample, sequenced in a study of radiation and T cells in renal cell carcinoma. The time point was: blood 4 weeks post-SBRT, at nephrectomy. Treatment defined: 15 Gy SBRT to primary tumor, nephrectomy 4 weeks later. The protocol was immunoSEQ multiplex PCR, while the TCRdb copy is restricted to in-frame clones and leaves out a portion. The sample yields 150,000 to 200,000 clones, about 87% seen once. The sequenced sample was blood, obtained from a patient whose treatment included radiotherapy and nephrectomy. These receptor sequences come from a woman aged 50 to 60 with renal cell carcinoma.

The V and J genes are TRBV18 and TRBJ1-1, with unresolved D. The germline V gene has CDR1 KGHSH and CDR2 LQKENI. Trimming took off 6 bases at V and 5 bases at J, with 13 bases between the two ends. The CDR3 runs to 13 residues. The CDR3 bases are TGTGCCAGCTCTGCCGGCGACGGGACTGAAGCTTTCTTT. Translating it yields CASSAGDGTEAFF.

The chain links TRBV7-2 to TRBJ2-5, with D maybe TRBD2 (7 bases). The CDR3 covers 14 residues. The germline CDR1 and CDR2 sequences are SGHTA and FQGNSA. V lost 3 bases to trimming and J lost 1 base, with 9 bases between them. CDR3 sequence: CASSLRGRQETQYF. DNA of the CDR3: TGTGCCAGCAGCTTGCGGGGGCGCCAAGAGACCCAGTACTTC.

The V call is TRBV6-5, the J call TRBJ1-2, with 7 bases identical to TRBD1. V was pared by 6 bases and J by 1 base, with 5 bases of the junction left unmatched. Germline lookup yields CDR1 MNHEY and CDR2 SVGAGI. The CDR3 totals 14 residues. The CDR3 protein is CASSRQGFNYGYTF. The CDR3 DNA follows: TGTGCCAGCAGCCGACAGGGCTTTAACTATGGCTACACCTTC.

V and J are TRBV7-8 and TRBJ2-1, with 8 positions matching TRBD2. This CDR3 comprises 14 residues. The germline V gene has CDR1 SGHVS and CDR2 FQNEAQ. V was clipped by 0 bases and J by 8 bases; unmatched bases: 3. CDR3 region: CASSLAAGGYEQFF. The CDR3 nucleotides are TGTGCCAGCAGCTTAGCTGCGGGGGGTTATGAGCAGTTCTTC.

The genes are TRBV9 and TRBJ1-1; the D gene is possibly TRBD1 (5 bases). With 5 bases removed from V and 3 bases from J, the gap between germline ends came to 11 bases. Germline assignment: CDR1 SGDLS and CDR2 YYNGEE. The CDR3 extends over 13 amino acids. CDR3 DNA sequence: TGTGCCAGCAGTTTTCAGGGTGACACTGAAGCTTTCTTT. It specifies CASSFQGDTEAFF.

This clone was observed a single time. The chain is built from TRBV7-2 and TRBJ1-5; D gene unclear. This CDR3 is built from 14 residues. Per germline, CDR1 SGHTA and CDR2 FQGNSA. V was clipped by 1 base and J by 5 bases, with 9 bases between them. The CDR3 reads CASSLVSGYQPQHF. CDR3 coding DNA: TGTGCCAGCAGCTTAGTTTCAGGTTATCAGCCCCAGCATTTT.

The chain is built from TRBV6-4 and TRBJ1-2; 7 bases map to TRBD1. The CDR3 length is 13 residues. Germline CDR1 is MRHNA and CDR2 is SNTAGT. Losses at the gene ends were 6 bases for V and 4 bases for J; bases not matched to a gene: 5. The CDR3 coding sequence is TGTGCCAGCAGCCTGACAGGGACCTATGGCTACACCTTC. It is translated as CASSLTGTYGYTF.

The rearrangement uses TRBV29-1 and TRBJ1-1; a weak D match, TRBD1 (6 bases). Trimming removed 3 bases from V and 3 bases from J, with 14 bases in between. Germline CDR1 SQVTM, CDR2 ANQGSEA. There are 14 residues in the CDR3. CDR3 bases: TGCAGCGTTGATCTGGGGGGCTCGGACACTGAAGCTTTCTTT. It encodes CSVDLGGSDTEAFF.

DNA for the CDR3: TGTGCCAGCAGCAAAGCGGAGATCGGATTCGGGTCCTACAATGAGCAGTTCTTC. Translating gives CASSKAEIGFGSYNEQFF. The chain combines TRBV21-1 with TRBJ2-1; the table's D call, TRBD2, was not checked against the DNA. TRBV21-1 is noted as a pseudogene. The CDR3 is 18 residues long.

The chain couples TRBV15 to TRBJ1-3; D unclear. CDR1 is LNHNV, CDR2 YYDKDF, per germline (reference sequence). Trimming took off 0 bases at V and 0 bases at J, with 6 bases between the two ends. There are 15 residues in the CDR3. In nucleotides, the CDR3 is TGTGCCACCAGCAGAGATTCCAGCTCTGGAAACACCATATATTTT. It yields the protein CATSRDSSSGNTIYF.

This clone was counted only a few times. J is TRBJ1-6 and V is TRBV14; TRBD1 might be the D (6 bases). The CDR3 covers 14 residues. Germline CDR1 reads SGHDN; CDR2 reads FVKESK. The ends were cut back, 4 bases at V and 10 bases at J, with 14 bases in the middle. The CDR3 loop reads CASSPITGISPLHF. The CDR3 nucleotides read TGTGCCAGCAGCCCAATAACAGGGATCTCACCCCTCCACTTT.

The rearrangement joins TRBV5-4 to TRBJ2-7; tentative D call: TRBD1 (6 bases). This CDR3 has 13 amino acids. CDR1 SGHNT and CDR2 YYREEE come from the germline V gene (reference sequence). Trimming took 4 bases from V and 6 from J, leaving 14 bases between them. In nucleotides, the CDR3 is TGTGCCAGCAGCACGGGAACCAGGGGCGAGCAGTACTTC. This gives the protein CASSTGTRGEQYF. The full variable domain, in which reference TRBV5-4 and TRBJ2-7 provide the parts outside the CDR3, is ETGVTQSPTHLIKTRGQQVTLRCSSQSGHNTVSWYQQALGQGPQFIFQYYREEENGRGNFPPRFSGLQFPNYSSELNVNALELDDSALYLCASSTGTRGEQYFGPGTRLTVT.

The chain uses TRBV7-8 and TRBJ2-7; perhaps TRBD1 as D (5 bases). Trimming removed 4 bases at V and 5 bases at J, with 12 bases between. This CDR3 has 13 residues. The germline V gene encodes CDR1 SGHVS and CDR2 FQNEAQ. CDR3 coding DNA: TGTGCCAGCAGCTCAGGGTTGAGGAACGAGCAGTACTTC. Amino acids: CASSSGLRNEQYF.